The clone carrying this T cell receptor beta chain has only a few counts. Its antigen is still unknown. This sample stems from a study of OX40 agonist ivuxolimab in advanced cancers. CDR1 and CDR2 from the germline V gene are MNHNS and SASEGT. V lost 2 bases and J 4 bases, leaving 17 bases between the germline ends. The CDR3 contains 16 residues. Here immunoSEQ multiplex PCR was the method, and the copy in TCRdb shows in-frame clones only, minus some. Among about 36,000 clones, 65% to 80% were seen once, and the ten largest hold 11%. Study-level findings and limits: Undetermined was the antigen specificity of the expanded peripheral T cells.

The receptor comes from an adult with an advanced solid tumor such as melanoma, head and neck, liver or kidney cancer. The sample here was CD4+ or CD8+ T cells sorted from blood, taken in a trial of the OX40 agonist ivuxolimab. The gene calls are TRBV6-1 and TRBJ1-1; D gene uncertain. CDR3 sequence (DNA): TGTGCCAGCAGTGAATACAAGGCGTCTGGTTCCACTGAAGCTTTCTTT. Translated: CASSEYKASGSTEAFF.